The 21 T cell receptor beta chains in this list originate from one sample, sequenced in a study of blood T cells in healthy people across ages. Primed by a sample-barcoded 5' primer and a J-beta primer mix, a second PCR proceeded for 7 to 11 cycles. MiXCR, run by TCRdb on the 5' RACE reads, gives a single entry per CDR3 protein. Of 540,000 or so distinct CDR3 sequences listed, 27% are singletons. What was sequenced was blood. All receptors derive from a woman in her seventies in good health.

V is TRBV20-1 and J is TRBJ2-3; no definite D call. CDR3 length: 11 amino acids. V shed 0 bases and J shed 6 bases, with 4 bases lying between them. Germline-derived CDR1 and CDR2 are DFQATT and SNEGSKA (reference sequence). The CDR3 DNA follows: TGCAGTGCTAGAGATGGGGATACGCAGTATTTT. As protein: CSARDGDTQYF.

This chain connects TRBV4-3 to TRBJ1-2, with D uncertain. Germline values: CDR1 LGHNA, CDR2 YSLEER. The CDR3 is made up of 13 amino acids. The ends were cut back, 2 bases at V and 8 bases at J, with 12 bases in the middle. The CDR3: CASSQLGRPGYTF. CDR3 nucleotides: TGCGCCAGCAGCCAACTCGGACGACCAGGCTACACCTTC.

The rearrangement links TRBV6-2 or TRBV6-3 to TRBJ2-7; D may be TRBD1 or TRBD2 (5 bases each). Germline V gene sequence: CDR1 MNHEY, CDR2 SVGEGT. The CDR3 is made up of 14 amino acids. Trimming shortened V by 4 bases and J by 6 bases, and 16 bases separated the two germline ends. This CDR3 is CASSSRDPLREQYF. The DNA for the CDR3 is TGTGCCAGCAGTTCTCGGGACCCACTCCGCGAGCAGTACTTC.

This sequence joins TRBV12-3 or TRBV12-4 and TRBJ2-7; 7 nucleotides agree with TRBD1. The CDR3 covers 13 residues. V lost 8 bases to trimming and J lost 5 bases; unmatched junction nucleotides: 9. CDR3 sequence (DNA): TGTGCCAGCCGAGTGACAGGGACCCACGAGCAGTACTTC. Its protein product is CASRVTGTHEQYF.

The table lists this clonotype with a few counts. The V and J genes are TRBV20-1 and TRBJ1-5; D unclear. The CDR3 runs to 12 residues. V dropped 2 bases and J dropped 5 bases, with 7 bases sitting between them. From germline, CDR1 is DFQATT and CDR2 SNEGSKA (reference sequence). The CDR3 loop reads CSARRGDQPQHF. The CDR3 coding sequence is TGCAGTGCTAGACGGGGTGATCAGCCCCAGCATTTT.

V is TRBV4-3 and J is TRBJ2-2; D may correspond to TRBD1 or TRBD2 (5 bases each). In germline, CDR1 is LGHNA, CDR2 YSLEER. The V end was cut by 0 bases, the J end by 1 base, with 12 bases between. This CDR3 region has 17 residues. The CDR3 sequence is CASSQESGPLNTGELFF. CDR3 bases: TGCGCCAGCAGCCAAGAATCGGGACCGTTGAACACCGGGGAGCTGTTTTTT.

There are a few counts of this clonotype. CDR3 in DNA: TGTGCCAGCAGCCAAACCACGGGACAACTCTATGGCTACACCTTC. Its translation is CASSQTTGQLYGYTF. The chain joins TRBV7-2 to TRBJ1-2; possible D gene TRBD1, 6 bases. This CDR3 is 15 amino acids long. CDR1 and CDR2 from the germline V gene are SGHTA and FQGNSA. V shed 5 bases and J shed 4 bases, with 17 bases lying between them.

This clonotype was recorded a few times. The J gene is TRBJ2-7, the V gene TRBV10-3, with TRBD2 matching over 10 bases. The V and J ends lost 0 bases and 2 bases, in that order; junction bases with no gene match: 13. The CDR3 length is 19 residues. Germline assignment: CDR1 ENHRY and CDR2 SYGVKD. The CDR3 nucleotides read TGTGCCATCAGTGAGTCGCTACTAGCGGGGTCCAAATCTACCTACGAGCAGTACTTC. Encoded protein: CAISESLLAGSKSTYEQYF.

The rearrangement joins TRBV3-1 to TRBJ1-3; no clear D gene. V was trimmed by 6 bases and J by 4 bases, leaving 7 bases between them. The CDR3 is made up of 12 amino acids. Germline V CDR1 and CDR2: LGHDT, YNNKEL (reference sequence). The CDR3 loop is CASSYKGNTIYF. CDR3 nucleotide sequence: TGTGCCAGCAGTTACAAGGGAAACACCATATATTTT.

CDR3 coding DNA: TGTGCCTGGAGTGTACTAACAGGGGGTGAAAAACTGTTTTTT. Amino acids: CAWSVLTGGEKLFF. V usage is TRBV30 and J usage is TRBJ1-4, with 8 positions matching TRBD1. V gave up 0 bases and J gave up 7 bases; unmatched junction bases: 4. There are 14 residues in the CDR3. CDR1 and CDR2 from the germline V gene are GTSNPN and SVGIG (reference sequence).

The gene calls are TRBV6-6 and TRBJ1-2, with 7 nucleotides matching TRBD1. The length of the CDR3 is 15 residues. Germline CDR1 reads MNHNY; CDR2 reads SVGAGI (reference sequence). J lost 4 bases, V lost 5 bases, and 10 bases had no gene match. The CDR3 region has the DNA TGTGCCAGCAGTCTCCAGGGGGGTGGGACCTATGGCTACACCTTC. This translates into CASSLQGGGTYGYTF.

This clonotype was seen more than once but under ten times. V is TRBV9 and J is TRBJ2-5, with D maybe TRBD2 (6 bases). Trimming removed 4 bases at V and 1 base at J, with 11 bases between. Per the germline V gene, CDR1 is SGDLS and CDR2 is YYNGEE. The CDR3 consists of 14 residues. The CDR3 sequence: CASSSSTSQETQYF. The CDR3 nucleotides are TGTGCCAGCAGCTCCTCGACTAGCCAAGAGACCCAGTACTTC. Together with reference TRBV9 and TRBJ2-5, the CDR3 gives the full variable domain: DSGVTQTPKHLITATGQRVTLRCSPRSGDLSVYWYQQSLDQGLQFLIQYYNGEERAKGNILERFSAQQFPDLHSELNLSSLELGDSALYFCASSSSTSQETQYFGPGTRLLVL.

This chain connects TRBV29-1 to TRBJ1-3; 8 positions agree with TRBD1. The ends lost 7 bases at V and 2 bases at J; junction bases unmatched: 10. This CDR3 has 15 amino acids. Germline V gene lookup returns CDR1 SQVTM and CDR2 ANQGSEA. CDR3 DNA: TGCAGCGGTAGACAGGGGTCTAGCCCTGGAAACACCATATATTTT. It specifies CSGRQGSSPGNTIYF.

The CDR3 DNA reads TGTGCCAGCAGCTTAGGAGCGGCGGGCGGGGATACGCAGTATTTT. The encoded protein is CASSLGAAGGDTQYF. The chain couples TRBV7-2 to TRBJ2-3, with D perhaps TRBD2 (5 bases). From germline, CDR1 is SGHTA and CDR2 FQGNSA. The CDR3 contains 15 residues. The V end was cut by 1 base, the J end by 6 bases, with 14 bases between.

This clonotype was counted a few times. CDR3 bases: TGTGCCAGCAGATCTCCGGGACAGGGCTCTTCTGAAGCTTTCTTT. Translation: CASRSPGQGSSEAFF. The chain links TRBV6-5 to TRBJ1-1; 9 nucleotides align to TRBD1. CDR1 is MNHEY, CDR2 SVGAGI, per germline. V dropped 6 bases and J dropped 6; count of bases not matched to a gene: 11. The CDR3 is 15 residues long.

The genes are TRBV12-3 or TRBV12-4 and TRBJ1-1; D gene unclear. The CDR3 consists of 15 residues. V dropped 5 bases and J dropped 0 bases, with 13 bases sitting between them. The DNA for the CDR3 is TGTGCCAGCAGTCTAAACAGCCTTTTGAACACTGAAGCTTTCTTT. Translating it yields CASSLNSLLNTEAFF.

The chain is built from TRBV3-1 and TRBJ1-2; D is possibly TRBD1 (5 bases). V was clipped by 3 bases and J by 7 bases, with 15 bases between them. The CDR3 spans 14 residues. Germline lookup yields CDR1 LGHDT and CDR2 YNNKEL (reference sequence). This CDR3 is CASSHYRSNGGYTF. CDR3 nucleotides: TGTGCCAGCAGCCATTACAGGTCAAATGGTGGCTACACCTTC.

This clonotype was seen a handful of times. This sequence joins TRBV3-1 and TRBJ1-5, with a tentative D call TRBD1 (5 bases). Germline values: CDR1 LGHDT, CDR2 YNNKEL (reference sequence). CDR3 length: 14 residues. Trimming took off 0 bases at V and 7 bases at J, with 10 bases between the two ends. The DNA for the CDR3 is TGTGCCAGCAGCCAAGATGCAGGGCGGCAGCCCCAGCATTTT. Protein product: CASSQDAGRQPQHF.

This clonotype was seen a few times. The V call is TRBV12-3 or TRBV12-4, the J call TRBJ2-2; TRBD2 matches at 10 bases. The V segment lost 9 bases and the J segment 5 bases; nucleotides outside the gene matches: 9. This CDR3 is 15 amino acids long. This CDR3 reads CARSERGGWTGELFF. The CDR3, as DNA: TGTGCCAGATCCGAGCGGGGGGGGTGGACCGGGGAGCTGTTTTTT.

This CDR3 reads CSADRGWGTEAFF. CDR3 nucleotides: TGCAGTGCGGACAGGGGATGGGGCACTGAAGCTTTCTTT. J is TRBJ1-1 and V is TRBV20-1; 9 nucleotides align to TRBD1. Trimming took 6 bases from V and 4 from J; bases not matched to a gene: 6. CDR1 and CDR2 (germline): DFQATT, SNEGSKA (reference sequence). The CDR3 extends over 13 amino acids.

The chain is built from TRBV12-3 or TRBV12-4 and TRBJ2-2; unclear D gene. The V and J ends lost 2 bases and 8 bases respectively, with 3 bases between them. CDR3 size: 11 residues. The DNA of the CDR3 is TGTGCCAGCAGTTTACGGGGGGAGCTGTTTTTT. Translating it yields CASSLRGELFF.